What follows are 27 T cell receptor beta chains derived from one specimen sequenced in a study of blood T cell repertoires in COVID-19. Measured with immunoSEQ multiplex PCR; TCRdb has only the in-frame clones, and not every one. The table includes approximately 240,000 clones, roughly 81% detected once. The sample consisted of peripheral blood. These receptors came from a man aged 50-60 years with acute or convalescent COVID-19.

This clone was observed a few times. The chain combines TRBV15 with TRBJ2-7; 7 bases line up with TRBD1. In germline, CDR1 is LNHNV, CDR2 YYDKDF (reference sequence). V lost 5 bases and J lost 6; bases outside the gene matches: 7. CDR3 length: 13 residues. The CDR3 nucleotides are TGTGCCACCAGCGCCCGACAGGGCCCCGAGCAGTACTTC. It yields the protein CATSARQGPEQYF.

This rearrangement joins TRBV2 to TRBJ1-1; D is perhaps TRBD1 (6 bases). Trimming took 3 bases from V and 3 from J, leaving 14 bases between them. The CDR3 covers 15 residues. Germline loops: CDR1 SNHLY, CDR2 FYNNEI. In nucleotides, the CDR3 is TGTGCCAGCAGTGACCCACCACAGGGTTACACTGAAGCTTTCTTT. It encodes CASSDPPQGYTEAFF.

V usage is TRBV5-1 and J usage is TRBJ1-2; no firm D call. The CDR3 covers 14 residues. Germline CDR1 SGHRS, CDR2 YFSETQ. V dropped 0 bases and J dropped 4 bases, with 10 bases sitting between them. The CDR3 nucleotides read TGCGCCAGCAGCTTGGCCCGCGGTAGCTATGGCTACACCTTC. This sequence encodes CASSLARGSYGYTF.

The rearrangement uses TRBV5-4 and TRBJ2-7, with 11 bases fitting TRBD1. This CDR3 has 14 residues. The V segment lost 4 bases and the J segment 4 bases; nucleotides outside the gene matches: 4. Per the germline V gene, CDR1 is SGHNT and CDR2 is YYREEE (reference sequence). For the CDR3, the DNA is TGTGCCAGCAGCCGGACAGGGGGCAGGTACGAGCAGTACTTC. Translating it yields CASSRTGGRYEQYF. Supplemented by reference TRBV5-4 and TRBJ2-7, the full variable domain reads ETGVTQSPTHLIKTRGQQVTLRCSSQSGHNTVSWYQQALGQGPQFIFQYYREEENGRGNFPPRFSGLQFPNYSSELNVNALELDDSALYLCASSRTGGRYEQYFGPGTRLTVT.

J is TRBJ2-5 and V is TRBV7-9; weak D call: TRBD2 (6 bases). Germline CDR1 is SEHNR and CDR2 is FQNEAQ (reference sequence). Trimming removed 5 bases at V and 4 bases at J, with 14 bases between. The CDR3 contains 14 residues. CDR3 sequence (DNA): TGTGCCAGCAGCACTCGACTAGGTTCAGAGACCCAGTACTTC. Translated, it gives CASSTRLGSETQYF.

The V call is TRBV24-1, the J call TRBJ2-1, with a tentative D call TRBD2 (6 bases). This CDR3 has 15 residues. Trimming pared 4 bases from V and 9 bases from J, leaving 18 bases between. CDR1 and CDR2 (germline): KGHDR, SFDVKD. The CDR3 spells CATSDSLLGEAEQFF. DNA of the CDR3: TGTGCCACCAGTGACTCTTTACTAGGGGAGGCTGAGCAGTTCTTC.

This clone was detected once. The chain recombines TRBV5-1 with TRBJ2-2, with TRBD2 identical over 9 bases. The length of the CDR3 is 17 residues. V trimming: 5 bases; J trimming: 1 base; junction bases outside the gene matches: 9. Germline V gene lookup returns CDR1 SGHRS and CDR2 YFSETQ. The CDR3 bases are TGCGCCAGCAGGCGACTAGCGGAAACATTGAACACCGGGGAGCTGTTTTTT. Residues: CASRRLAETLNTGELFF.

V and J are TRBV5-1 and TRBJ2-1, with 10 positions matching TRBD1. The CDR3 is 14 residues long. The V segment lost 4 bases and the J segment 3 bases; nucleotides outside the gene matches: 1. Germline V gives CDR1 SGHRS, CDR2 YFSETQ. This CDR3 reads CASSGQGDYNEQFF. DNA of the CDR3: TGCGCCAGCAGCGGACAGGGGGACTACAATGAGCAGTTCTTC.

The chain has TRBV15 and TRBJ1-2; a weak D match, TRBD1 (6 bases). In germline, CDR1 is LNHNV, CDR2 YYDKDF (reference sequence). The length of the CDR3 is 14 residues. V lost 1 base and J lost 4, with 10 bases in between. The CDR3 spells CATSRVDRTYGYTF. The CDR3 bases are TGTGCCACCAGCAGAGTAGACAGGACCTATGGCTACACCTTC. The whole variable domain, remainder taken from reference TRBV15 and TRBJ1-2, is DAMVIQNPRYQVTQFGKPVTLSCSQTLNHNVMYWYQQKSSQAPKLLFHYYDKDFNNEADTPDNFQSRRPNTSFCFLDIRSPGLGDTAMYLCATSRVDRTYGYTFGSGTRLTVV.

The V and J genes are TRBV24-1 and TRBJ2-1; D is possibly TRBD2 (6 bases). Trimming pared 7 bases from V and 9 bases from J, leaving 12 bases between. Germline lookup yields CDR1 KGHDR and CDR2 SFDVKD. The CDR3 loop spans 12 amino acids. The CDR3 region is CATSGGGSEQFF. The DNA of the CDR3 is TGTGCCACCAGCGGGGGTGGGTCTGAGCAGTTCTTC.

The chain carries TRBV6-5 and TRBJ2-3; the match to TRBD2 covers 10 bases. The CDR3 consists of 16 residues. V gave up 4 bases and J gave up 6 bases; unmatched junction bases: 10. Germline V lookup: CDR1 MNHEY, CDR2 SVGAGI. The CDR3 DNA reads TGTGCCAGCAGTTTTGGGCCAGCGGGAGGGCCCGATACGCAGTATTTT. Protein: CASSFGPAGGPDTQYF.

In DNA, the CDR3 is TGTGCCAGCAGTTTACTACAGGGGTACGGAGAGACCCAGTACTTC. This translates into CASSLLQGYGETQYF. This chain connects TRBV28 to TRBJ2-5, with 7 nucleotides matching TRBD1. CDR3 length: 15 residues. J was trimmed by 4 bases and V by 2 bases; bases with no gene match: 7. Looked up from germline, CDR1 is MDHEN and CDR2 is SYDVKM.

The chain couples TRBV4-1 to TRBJ1-2; no firm D call. The CDR3 contains 16 residues. The germline CDR1 and CDR2 sequences are MGHRA and YSYEKL. V lost 2 bases, J lost 4 bases, and 17 bases lay in between. The chain's CDR3 is CASSQNQRTASYGYTF. As DNA, the CDR3 is TGCGCCAGCAGCCAAAACCAGCGGACGGCTAGCTATGGCTACACCTTC.

The V call is TRBV28, the J call TRBJ2-3, with D perhaps matching TRBD2 (7 bases). V lost 6 bases and J 2 bases, leaving 21 bases between the germline ends. Germline CDR1 reads MDHEN; CDR2 reads SYDVKM. This CDR3 spans 17 amino acids. The CDR3 protein is CASRGGLAVGLTDTQYF. In nucleotides, the CDR3 is TGTGCCAGCAGGGGGGGGCTAGCGGTCGGACTCACAGATACGCAGTATTTT.

The chain combines TRBV11-2 with TRBJ2-1, with D possibly TRBD1 on 5 matching bases. Trimming took 5 bases from V and 4 from J, leaving 18 bases between them. This CDR3 comprises 16 residues. The V gene's germline CDR1 is SGHAT and CDR2 FQNNGV. In nucleotides, the CDR3 is TGTGCCAGCAGCACATCTCGGCAGGGTAATTACAATGAGCAGTTCTTC. Protein sequence: CASSTSRQGNYNEQFF.

The genes are TRBV28 and TRBJ1-2, with 7 positions matching TRBD1. This CDR3 is built from 16 residues. Trimming at V came to 6 bases and at J to 2 bases, leaving 12 bases not matched to a gene. Germline values: CDR1 MDHEN, CDR2 SYDVKM. The chain's CDR3 is CASRLPPGQPNYGYTF. CDR3 coding DNA: TGTGCCAGCAGACTACCGCCGGGACAGCCCAACTATGGCTACACCTTC.

The table lists this clone with a count of one. This chain connects TRBV24-1 to TRBJ1-2, with 8 bases fitting TRBD1. CDR1 KGHDR and CDR2 SFDVKD come from the germline V gene. This CDR3 contains 15 residues. Trimming took 4 bases from V and 0 from J; bases not matched to a gene: 3. CDR3 sequence (DNA): TGTGCCACCAGTGACCCGGGACAGGCTAACTATGGCTACACCTTC. As protein: CATSDPGQANYGYTF.

This clone showed up just once. V is TRBV7-9 and J is TRBJ2-1, with TRBD1 matching 8 bases. The germline V gene encodes CDR1 SEHNR and CDR2 FQNEAQ (reference sequence). J was trimmed by 9 bases and V by 0 bases; bases with no gene match: 7. The CDR3 length is 15 residues. Here the CDR3 reads CASSLASWTGSEQFF. CDR3 in DNA: TGTGCCAGCAGCTTAGCCTCATGGACAGGGAGTGAGCAGTTCTTC.

This clone was recorded only once. One end of the junction is discordant with germline, which a read error may explain. The rearrangement uses TRBV28 and TRBJ1-6; tentatively, D is TRBD1 (5 bases). This CDR3 comprises 17 residues. Germline values: CDR1 MDHEN, CDR2 SYDVKM. The DNA for the CDR3 is TGTGCCAGCAGCTTATGGGCGATTTTGGGGCATAATTCACCCCTCCACTTT. Residues: CASSLWAILGHNSPLHF.

The CDR3 coding sequence is TGTGCCATCAGTGAGGCGACAGGGACGAGATCACCCCTCCACTTT. Its protein is CAISEATGTRSPLHF. The chain has TRBV10-3 and TRBJ1-6, with 7 bases fitting TRBD1. The V segment lost 2 bases and the J segment 10 bases; nucleotides outside the gene matches: 8. The CDR3 totals 15 residues. Germline CDR1 ENHRY, CDR2 SYGVKD.

This rearrangement joins TRBV19 to TRBJ1-3; D is uncertain. V gave up 2 bases and J gave up 1 base, with 6 bases separating them. Germline V gene data show CDR1 as LNHDA and CDR2 as SQIVND (reference sequence). The CDR3 sequence is 14 residues long. This CDR3 reads CASSISGSGNTIYF. The CDR3 DNA sequence: TGTGCCAGTAGTATATCAGGATCTGGAAACACCATATATTTT.

This rearrangement joins TRBV18 to TRBJ1-2; D is unresolved. Germline CDR1 reads KGHSH; CDR2 reads LQKENI. V dropped 3 bases and J dropped 0 bases, with 8 bases sitting between them. The CDR3 length is 14 residues. CDR3 amino acids: CASSPREPNYGYTF. CDR3 bases: TGTGCCAGCTCACCTCGAGAGCCTAACTATGGCTACACCTTC.

The V gene is TRBV10-1, the J gene TRBJ1-5; TRBD1 is a possible D gene (5 bases). Germline CDR1 is WNHNN and CDR2 is SYGVQD (reference sequence). The V and J ends lost 2 bases and 10 bases respectively, with 12 bases between them. CDR3 length: 13 amino acids. The CDR3 here is CASSESPGSPQHF. CDR3 in DNA: TGCGCCAGCAGTGAGAGCCCAGGGTCTCCCCAGCATTTT.

There are a few counts of this clone. The chain joins TRBV7-8 to TRBJ1-5; D possibly corresponds to TRBD1 (5 bases). The V gene's germline CDR1 is SGHVS and CDR2 FQNEAQ. V lost 2 bases, J lost 4 bases, and 18 bases lay in between. This CDR3 contains 17 residues. The CDR3 loop is CASSLHQGGKENQPQHF. The CDR3 nucleotides are TGTGCCAGCAGCTTACATCAGGGAGGTAAAGAAAATCAGCCCCAGCATTTT.

The rearrangement links TRBV9 to TRBJ2-1, with D possibly TRBD1 on 5 matching bases. CDR1 is SGDLS, CDR2 YYNGEE, per germline. The germline V and J ends were trimmed by 0 bases and 9 bases, with 10 bases remaining between them. The CDR3 consists of 13 residues. CDR3 nucleotide sequence: TGTGCCAGCAGCGTAGGGGGAAGGGGTGAGCAGTTCTTC. Translated: CASSVGGRGEQFF.

V usage is TRBV28 and J usage is TRBJ1-5; 9 nucleotides agree with TRBD1. J gave up 4 bases and V 4 bases, and 5 bases lay outside the gene matches. Germline loops: CDR1 MDHEN, CDR2 SYDVKM. The CDR3 totals 15 residues. The CDR3 region is CASSSGTGPNQPQHF. In DNA form, the CDR3 reads TGTGCCAGCAGTTCCGGGACAGGGCCAAATCAGCCCCAGCATTTT.

The J gene is TRBJ2-3, the V gene TRBV12-5, with D perhaps matching TRBD2 (6 bases). V was pared by 1 base and J by 6 bases, with 14 bases between. Germline V CDR1 and CDR2: LGHNT, FRNRAP. The CDR3 runs 15 residues. The CDR3 nucleotides are TGTGCTAGTGGTTTGGCCCGGGGCGGGGCTGATACGCAGTATTTT. It translates to CASGLARGGADTQYF.